This record covers a single T cell receptor beta chain. Its cognate antigen is unknown. With V trimmed by 1 base and J by 4 bases, 6 bases remained unmatched. Germline V gene data show CDR1 as SEHNR and CDR2 as FQNEAQ (reference sequence). This CDR3 contains 16 residues. These data come from a study of shared clonotypes between healthy human individuals. For the study at large: CD4 naive cells filled three plates per donor, CD4 memory three, CD8 naive two and CD8 memory one. Study findings and constraints: For sorted subsets, rarefaction showed incomplete sequencing despite large depth. Among non-shared clonotypes, generation probabilities were lower than among those shared by all four donors.

Clones were read by immunoSEQ multiplex PCR, and TCRdb kept only the in-frame ones, dropping some. Of approximately 840,000 clones in the sample, roughly 96% were seen once. In the naive CD8 group, cells lacked CD45RO and were positively selected for CCR7, so terminally differentiated effector memory CD45RA+ cells were left out. The V and J genes are TRBV7-9 and TRBJ2-2; TRBD2 matches 7 bases. The material sequenced was naive CD8+ T cells sorted from blood. The clonotype originates from a man aged 30 to 39 in good health. The CDR3 bases are TGTGCCAGCAGCTTAGTAGGCGGGAGCGGCACCGGGGAGCTGTTTTTT. Its translation: CASSLVGGSGTGELFF.